This TCR beta chain was sequenced during a study of Graves' ophthalmopathy and Graves' hyperthyroidism. Transcripts of RNA were the source for amplifying TCR beta CDR3 regions. The library came from an HTBI-primed first-round RT-PCR and a second-round multiplex PCR. Each CDR3 protein gets one entry after TCRdb re-called the multiplex PCR reads with MiXCR. The repertoire holds fewer than 350,000 distinct CDR3 sequences, with around a sixth as singletons. Germline lookup yields CDR1 MGHRA and CDR2 YSYEKL. This CDR3 contains 16 residues. Trimming removed 0 bases from V and 4 bases from J; junction bases left unmatched: 5. This clonotype was detected once.

This chain links TRBV4-1 with TRBJ2-2; TRBD2 aligns across 7 bases. The TCR comes from an adult man with Graves' ophthalmopathy. The sample consisted of peripheral blood. The CDR3 region has the DNA TGCGCCAGCAGCCAAGATTGGGAGGGGCCCACCGGGGAGCTGTTTTTT. It encodes CASSQDWEGPTGELFF.